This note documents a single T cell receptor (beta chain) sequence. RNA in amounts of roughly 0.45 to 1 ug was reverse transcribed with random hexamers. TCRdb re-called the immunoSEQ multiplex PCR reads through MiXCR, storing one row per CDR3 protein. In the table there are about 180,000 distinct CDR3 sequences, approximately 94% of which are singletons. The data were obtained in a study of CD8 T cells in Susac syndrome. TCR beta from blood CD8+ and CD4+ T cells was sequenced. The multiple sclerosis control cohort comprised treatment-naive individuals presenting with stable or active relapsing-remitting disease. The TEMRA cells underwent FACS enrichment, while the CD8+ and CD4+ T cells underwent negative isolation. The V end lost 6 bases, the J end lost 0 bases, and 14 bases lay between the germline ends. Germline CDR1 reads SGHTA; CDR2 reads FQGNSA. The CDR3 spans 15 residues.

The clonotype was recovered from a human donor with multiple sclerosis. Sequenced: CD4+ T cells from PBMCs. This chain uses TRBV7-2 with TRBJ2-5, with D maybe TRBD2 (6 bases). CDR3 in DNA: TGTGCCAGCAGTCATAGCGGAATGTACCAAGAGACCCAGTACTTC. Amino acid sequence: CASSHSGMYQETQYF.